The 22 T cell receptor beta chains listed next were all sequenced from one sample in a study of blood T cell repertoires in COVID-19. Some clones are missing from TCRdb's copy, which holds only in-frame ones; the method was immunoSEQ multiplex PCR. The sample records 200,000 to 250,000 clones, 80% to 90% being singletons. The sequenced sample was PBMCs or T cells enriched from blood (not recorded which). The receptors derive from a young man with acute COVID-19.

The CDR3 sequence: CASSSPDRLNEQFF. The CDR3 bases are TGTGCCAGCAGCTCACCGGACAGACTCAATGAGCAGTTCTTC. The chain carries TRBV7-2 and TRBJ2-1; maybe TRBD1 (6 bases). The germline V gene has CDR1 SGHTA and CDR2 FQGNSA. This CDR3 has 14 residues. Trimming left V 4 bases short and J 6 bases short, with 13 bases between.

V usage is TRBV19 and J usage is TRBJ2-7, with D perhaps matching TRBD1 (6 bases). The CDR3 is 14 residues long. Germline CDR1 LNHDA, CDR2 SQIVND (reference sequence). Trimming removed 4 bases from V and 4 bases from J, with 14 bases in between. CDR3 sequence: CASSSQTGPYEQYF. CDR3 DNA: TGTGCCAGTAGTAGCCAGACAGGTCCGTACGAGCAGTACTTC.

The rearrangement links TRBV27 to TRBJ1-2; TRBD1 matches at 11 bases. The germline V gene encodes CDR1 MNHEY and CDR2 SMNVEV (reference sequence). The CDR3 covers 15 residues. Unmatched junction bases numbered 12, after V lost 7 bases and J lost 8 bases. As DNA, the CDR3 is TGTGCCAGCACTACGGGACAGGGGGTCTCGGGGGGCTACACCTTC. Protein sequence: CASTTGQGVSGGYTF.

This chain connects TRBV6-1 to TRBJ1-3, with a possible D match to TRBD1 (5 bases). V lost 3 bases, J lost 2 bases, and 11 bases lay in between. CDR3 size: 15 residues. Germline CDR1 is MNHNS and CDR2 is SASEGT. The CDR3 DNA reads TGTGCCAGCAGTGAGGGGCAAACTACTGGAAACACCATATATTTT. Translated: CASSEGQTTGNTIYF.

V is TRBV28 and J is TRBJ2-1, with a tentative D call TRBD2 (5 bases). Trimming shortened V by 7 bases and J by 3 bases, and 13 bases separated the two germline ends. This CDR3 contains 14 residues. Germline assignment: CDR1 MDHEN and CDR2 SYDVKM. The CDR3 region is CASNRGHDYNEQFF. The CDR3, as DNA: TGTGCCAGCAATCGGGGTCATGACTACAATGAGCAGTTCTTC.

CDR3 nucleotide sequence: TGCGCCAGCAGCCTGGGGGGAAGTTTAGTCGTTGAGCAGTTCTTC. Protein: CASSLGGSLVVEQFF. The rearrangement links TRBV4-1 to TRBJ2-1, with D possibly TRBD2 on 6 matching bases. Germline V gene data show CDR1 as MGHRA and CDR2 as YSYEKL. The V end lost 4 bases, the J end lost 9 bases, and 19 bases lay between the germline ends. The CDR3 loop spans 15 amino acids.

The chain joins TRBV7-6 to TRBJ2-5, with TRBD1 as a possible D gene (6 bases). V gave up 6 bases and J gave up 3 bases, with 14 bases separating them. The CDR3 is 14 residues long. Germline CDR1 SGHVS, CDR2 FNYEAQ. The chain's CDR3 is CASSLTGLEETQYF. CDR3 nucleotide sequence: TGTGCCAGCAGTTTAACAGGGCTAGAAGAGACCCAGTACTTC.

The genes are TRBV3-1 (or the pseudogene TRBV3-2) and TRBJ2-3; perhaps TRBD2 as D (5 bases). Germline-derived CDR1 and CDR2 are LGHDT and YNNKEL (reference sequence). Trimming removed 3 bases from V and 5 bases from J, with 6 bases in between. CDR3 length equals 12 residues. CDR3 region: CASSQRVDTQYF. The CDR3 DNA reads as TGTGCCAGCAGCCAGCGGGTAGATACGCAGTATTTT.

J is TRBJ1-2 and V is TRBV3-1 (or the pseudogene TRBV3-2), with 7 bases aligning to TRBD1. V was pared by 1 base and J by 3 bases, with 5 bases of the junction left unmatched. Germline V gene sequence: CDR1 LGHDT, CDR2 YNNKEL (reference sequence). This CDR3 contains 15 residues. CDR3 nucleotides: TGTGCCAGCAGCCAAGTACGCCAGGGGGACTATGGCTACACCTTC. Translated: CASSQVRQGDYGYTF.

Here the CDR3 DNA reads TGTGCCAGCAGCTCATTGGGGCCTGATACGCAGTATTTT. This translates into CASSSLGPDTQYF. This chain links TRBV5-4 with TRBJ2-3; maybe TRBD1 (5 bases). Trimming took off 3 bases at V and 6 bases at J, with 11 bases between the two ends. The CDR3 extends over 13 amino acids. The germline gives CDR1 SGHNT, CDR2 YYREEE (reference sequence).

The chain uses TRBV25-1 and TRBJ1-5; D possibly corresponds to TRBD1 (6 bases). The CDR3 has 14 residues. Germline V CDR1 and CDR2: MGHDK, SYGVNS. V was pared by 5 bases and J by 5 bases, with 13 bases between. The CDR3 reads CASSTGTTDQPQHF. DNA of the CDR3: TGTGCCAGCAGTACCGGGACAACGGATCAGCCCCAGCATTTT.

V and J are TRBV27 and TRBJ2-7; 9 bases are a match to TRBD1. The CDR3 covers 14 residues. After removal of 2 bases from V and 2 bases from J, the junction contained 1 base not matched to a gene. Germline CDR1 and CDR2: MNHEY and SMNVEV (reference sequence). Written as DNA, the CDR3 is TGTGCCAGCAGTTTAGGGACAGGGCCCTACGAGCAGTACTTC. This codes for CASSLGTGPYEQYF.

The chain's CDR3 is CASSSPLNTEAFF. CDR3 coding DNA: TGTGCCAGCAGCTCGCCGCTAAACACTGAAGCTTTCTTT. The chain is built from TRBV7-2 and TRBJ1-1; D remains unclear. Germline V gives CDR1 SGHTA, CDR2 FQGNSA. The length of the CDR3 is 13 residues. With 4 bases removed from V and 2 bases from J, the gap between germline ends came to 8 bases. The full variable domain, rest sourced from reference TRBV7-2 and TRBJ1-1, is GAGVSQSPSNKVTEKGKDVELRCDPISGHTALYWYRQSLGQGLEFLIYFQGNSAPDKSGLPSDRFSAERTGGSVSTLTIQRTQQEDSAVYLCASSSPLNTEAFFGQGTRLTVV.

This rearrangement joins TRBV3-1 (or the pseudogene TRBV3-2) to TRBJ2-3; 10 bases align to TRBD1. The CDR3 totals 17 residues. Germline V gene data show CDR1 as LGHDT and CDR2 as YNNKEL (reference sequence). V lost 3 bases and J lost 0; bases outside the gene matches: 6. CDR3 in amino acids: CASSHTGTGESTDTQYF. Written as DNA, the CDR3 is TGTGCCAGCAGCCACACGGGGACAGGGGAAAGCACAGATACGCAGTATTTT.

The chain carries TRBV6-2 or TRBV6-3 and TRBJ2-7; 7 bases fit TRBD2. The germline gives CDR1 MNHEY, CDR2 SVGEGT. V was pared by 5 bases and J by 3 bases, with 7 bases of the junction left unmatched. This CDR3 region has 14 residues. The CDR3 sequence is CASSPLATHYEQYF. In DNA form, the CDR3 reads TGTGCCAGCAGTCCACTAGCGACACACTACGAGCAGTACTTC.

This sequence joins TRBV7-2 and TRBJ2-1; TRBD2 matches 12 bases. Trimming took 3 bases from V and 10 from J; bases not matched to a gene: 7. Germline V gene sequence: CDR1 SGHTA, CDR2 FQGNSA. The CDR3 runs 15 residues. The CDR3 DNA is TGTGCCAGCAGCTTGACTAGCGGGAGTTCGGGAGAGCAGTTCTTC. Amino acid sequence: CASSLTSGSSGEQFF.

This clone was picked up one time. The V gene is TRBV24-1, the J gene TRBJ2-7; no clear D. Trimming took off 4 bases at V and 3 bases at J, with 9 bases between the two ends. The CDR3 contains 13 residues. Germline assignment: CDR1 KGHDR and CDR2 SFDVKD. The CDR3 loop reads CATSDTTSYEQYF. The CDR3 DNA sequence: TGTGCCACCAGTGACACCACAAGCTACGAGCAGTACTTC.

V gene TRBV2 combines with J gene TRBJ1-1, with TRBD1 identical over 7 bases. CDR1 is SNHLY, CDR2 FYNNEI, per germline. V dropped 6 bases and J dropped 1; count of bases not matched to a gene: 2. The CDR3 has 13 residues. CDR3 in DNA: TGTGCCAGCAGCCGACAGGGGAACACTGAAGCTTTCTTT. This encodes CASSRQGNTEAFF.

As DNA, the CDR3 is TGTGCCAGCAGCTTAACGGGAGGGCCTGATGAGCAGTTCTTC. Its translation is CASSLTGGPDEQFF. The chain has TRBV7-2 and TRBJ2-1, with 8 bases fitting TRBD2. In germline, CDR1 is SGHTA, CDR2 FQGNSA. There are 14 residues in the CDR3. V gave up 2 bases and J gave up 8 bases; unmatched junction bases: 5.

J is TRBJ1-1 and V is TRBV13, with D possibly being TRBD1 (6 bases). Germline loops: CDR1 PRHDT, CDR2 FYEKMQ (reference sequence). The germline V and J ends were trimmed by 2 bases and 4 bases, with 8 bases remaining between them. The CDR3 sequence is 13 residues long. The CDR3 coding sequence is TGTGCCAGCAGCTTAAGGGGGAGCACTGAAGCTTTCTTT. Its translation is CASSLRGSTEAFF.

The chain employs TRBV6-7 and TRBJ1-3; D is unresolved. TRBV6-7 is an ORF for which the function is uncertain. V dropped 6 bases and J dropped 3 bases, with 12 bases sitting between them. This CDR3 has 14 amino acids. CDR3 residues: CASRPGGLGNTIYF. As DNA, the CDR3 is TGTGCCAGCAGGCCCGGCGGGCTTGGAAACACCATATATTTT.

The chain employs TRBV6-5 and TRBJ2-7; 8 nucleotides match TRBD2. Germline V gene lookup returns CDR1 MNHEY and CDR2 SVGAGI. With V trimmed by 8 bases and J by 1 base, 7 bases remained unmatched. The CDR3 spans 14 residues. The CDR3 nucleotides are TGTGCCAGCCGGCGGGTAGCGGGGTCCTACGAGCAGTACTTC. Residues: CASRRVAGSYEQYF.